A single sample gave rise to the 13 T cell receptor beta chains below, sequenced in a study of T cells in Graves' hyperthyroidism and ophthalmopathy. Amplification yielded TCR beta CDR3 regions, with RNA transcripts as the source. First-round RT-PCR of the TCR CDR3 relied on the HTBI primer set. From the multiplex PCR reads, TCRdb called clonotypes with MiXCR, one entry per CDR3 protein. The table lists about 700,000 distinct CDR3 sequences, roughly 15% of them singletons. Material: blood. These receptors all come from a woman aged 18 to 35 with Graves' hyperthyroidism.

This chain joins TRBV15 and TRBJ2-1, with a tentative D call TRBD2 (6 bases). Germline CDR1 reads LNHNV; CDR2 reads YYDKDF (reference sequence). Trimming removed 5 bases from V and 5 bases from J, with 16 bases in between. The CDR3 totals 15 residues. The CDR3 reads CATSLWGEAHNEQFF. The CDR3 nucleotides read TGTGCCACCAGCCTGTGGGGGGAGGCCCACAATGAGCAGTTCTTC. The entire variable domain, with the rest obtained from reference TRBV15 and TRBJ2-1, is as follows: DAMVIQNPRYQVTQFGKPVTLSCSQTLNHNVMYWYQQKSSQAPKLLFHYYDKDFNNEADTPDNFQSRRPNTSFCFLDIRSPGLGDTAMYLCATSLWGEAHNEQFFGPGTRLTVL.

This clonotype was detected a few times. CDR3 protein: CASSWLSGKSYNEQFF. The CDR3 nucleotides read TGTGCCAGCAGTTGGCTTAGCGGGAAGTCCTACAATGAGCAGTTCTTC. The chain joins TRBV2 to TRBJ2-1; TRBD2 matches 8 bases. V was clipped by 5 bases and J by 1 base; unmatched bases: 7. The germline CDR1 and CDR2 sequences are SNHLY and FYNNEI. The CDR3 is made up of 16 amino acids.

This chain uses TRBV10-3 with TRBJ2-7; tentative D call: TRBD1 (6 bases). There are 13 residues in the CDR3. V was cut by 10 bases and J by 5 bases, with 18 bases left in between. Germline V CDR1 and CDR2: ENHRY, SYGVKD. In DNA, the CDR3 is TGTGCCACCAGAGAACAGGGCCCGAACGAGCAGTACTTC. This codes for CATREQGPNEQYF.

The V gene is TRBV10-3, the J gene TRBJ1-3; weak D call: TRBD1 (6 bases). CDR1 is ENHRY and CDR2 is SYGVKD in the germline V gene. Between the trimmed V and J ends, which lost 6 bases and 9 bases, there was a span of 18 bases. The CDR3 is 14 amino acids. DNA for the CDR3: TGTGCCATCAGCCTCCGGGACATTTCGTCCACCATATATTTT. As protein: CAISLRDISSTIYF.

This clonotype was seen a few times. This chain connects TRBV30 to TRBJ1-6; D gene unclear. The CDR3 contains 16 residues. Germline lookup yields CDR1 GTSNPN and CDR2 SVGIG (reference sequence). V was cut by 2 bases and J by 7 bases, with 18 bases left in between. The CDR3 DNA sequence: TGTGCCTGGAGTCAAGGATTTTACCTAGGCAATTCACCCCTCCACTTT. Protein product: CAWSQGFYLGNSPLHF.

This clonotype showed up many times. The chain combines TRBV2 with TRBJ2-7, with D perhaps assigned TRBD1 or TRBD2 (5 bases each). Germline assignment: CDR1 SNHLY and CDR2 FYNNEI. The CDR3 is 14 residues long. Deletions cut 3 bases from V and 4 bases from J, with 13 bases between. The CDR3 sequence: CASSEERREYEQYF. CDR3 nucleotides: TGTGCCAGCAGTGAGGAGCGCAGGGAGTACGAGCAGTACTTC.

This clonotype was seen a handful of times. The chain couples TRBV18 to TRBJ2-7; D tentatively reads TRBD1 or TRBD2 (5 bases each). Germline V CDR1 and CDR2: KGHSH, LQKENI. With 3 bases removed from V and 2 bases from J, the gap between germline ends came to 17 bases. CDR3 length: 16 residues. The CDR3 loop is CASSPRGTTGTYEQYF. CDR3 sequence (DNA): TGTGCCAGCTCACCGCGAGGGACGACGGGGACCTACGAGCAGTACTTC.

Many counts were recorded for this clonotype. This chain connects TRBV4-1 to TRBJ2-7, with D perhaps matching TRBD1 (6 bases). Trimming removed 4 bases from V and 5 bases from J, with 15 bases in between. CDR3 length: 14 residues. Germline V gene data show CDR1 as MGHRA and CDR2 as YSYEKL. Here the CDR3 DNA reads TGCGCCAGCAGCCTACGAACAGGGTTGGACGAGCAGTACTTC. Amino acid sequence: CASSLRTGLDEQYF.

This clonotype came up a few times. The chain joins TRBV5-1 to TRBJ2-1; 9 bases fit TRBD2. This CDR3 has 17 residues. V shed 0 bases and J 6 bases; nucleotides not matched to a gene: 10. Germline loops: CDR1 SGHRS, CDR2 YFSETQ. CDR3 sequence (DNA): TGCGCCAGCAGCTTGGGGTCTCCGGGCGGGAGGGCCAATGAGCAGTTCTTC. Protein product: CASSLGSPGGRANEQFF.

There are a few counts of this clonotype. This chain links TRBV20-1 with TRBJ2-1, with 11 bases fitting TRBD2. This CDR3 has 15 residues. Germline V CDR1 and CDR2: DFQATT, SNEGSKA (reference sequence). The J segment lost 10 bases and the V segment lost 2 bases, leaving 10 bases of the junction unmatched. In DNA, the CDR3 is TGCAGTGCTAGATTTTCTCTAGCGGGAGGCTGGGAGCAGTTCTTC. It yields the protein CSARFSLAGGWEQFF.

This clonotype was observed many times. The rearrangement uses TRBV7-9 and TRBJ2-1; 7 bases align to TRBD1. The CDR3 is 16 residues long. Unmatched junction bases numbered 14, after V lost 8 bases and J lost 4 bases. The germline V gene has CDR1 SEHNR and CDR2 FQNEAQ (reference sequence). DNA of the CDR3: TGTGCCAGCTCACCACCAGGGACAGTTTTTTACAATGAGCAGTTCTTC. It specifies CASSPPGTVFYNEQFF.

This clonotype came up many times. This chain links TRBV2 with TRBJ1-2; the D gene is possibly TRBD1 (6 bases). V was cut by 8 bases and J by 4 bases, with 11 bases left in between. The germline gives CDR1 SNHLY, CDR2 FYNNEI. The CDR3 is made up of 12 amino acids. CDR3 amino acids: CASGGALYGYTF. The CDR3, as DNA: TGTGCCAGCGGGGGCGCTCTCTATGGCTACACCTTC.

The chain recombines TRBV10-2 with TRBJ2-7, with D maybe TRBD1 (6 bases). The CDR3 runs 14 residues. CDR1 and CDR2 (germline): WSHSY, SAAADI. Deletions cut 8 bases from V and 1 base from J, with 15 bases between. The CDR3 DNA reads TGCGCCAGCTGGAAAGGGGGTATATCCTACGAGCAGTACTTC. It is translated as CASWKGGISYEQYF.